This section outlines one TCR beta chain sequence together with its context. This sample is part of a study of blood T cells in healthy people across ages. The CDR3 sequence is 14 residues long. Germline values: CDR1 MDHEN, CDR2 SYDVKM. V shed 7 bases, J shed 0 bases, and the junction held 3 bases outside the gene matches. Donors each provided about 10 milliliters of peripheral blood. PCR was performed a second time for about 6 to 12 cycles using a sample-barcoded 5' primer and a J-beta primer mix. Every sample gave at least 3 million paired-end reads containing CDR3. TCRdb called the 5' RACE reads again in MiXCR, with one record for every CDR3 protein. This table has roughly 1,100,000 distinct CDR3 sequences, around 25% appearing once. The data were also submitted as part of a second study, on T cells of mothers and their children. This second report adds: There was no detection of any persistent microchimeric T cell clones.

What was sequenced was blood. The rearrangement joins TRBV28 to TRBJ2-3; 8 bases align to TRBD2. This sequence originates from a girl aged 2-10 years in good health. DNA of the CDR3: TGTGCCAGCACACTAGCGGCTAGCACAGATACGCAGTATTTT. Residues: CASTLAASTDTQYF.